This TCR beta chain is drawn from a study of cytomegalovirus exposure and HLA in healthy donors. 13 Jbeta primers and 60 Vbeta primers were used for the PCR. Sequenced by immunoSEQ multiplex PCR; TCRdb stores in-frame clones only, minus some. This sample lists 60,000 to 80,000 clones; its ten largest clones have roughly 0.89%. On this clone itself: Other DNA sequences from this sample encode an identical CDR3 as well.

Per the germline V gene, CDR1 is MNHNY and CDR2 is SVGAGI (reference sequence). Between the trimmed V and J ends, which lost 4 bases and 9 bases, there was a span of 16 bases. The CDR3 is 15 residues long. This receptor was obtained from a boy aged 5-17 years in good health and CMV-seronegative. The sample was PBMCs. The V and J genes are TRBV6-6 and TRBJ1-6, with D unclear. The CDR3: CASSSEKSKSSPLHF. CDR3 bases: TGTGCCAGCAGTTCCGAGAAAAGCAAAAGTTCACCCCTCCACTTT.